Below, 19 T cell receptor beta chains from the same sample are listed, as sequenced in a study of cytomegalovirus exposure and HLA in healthy donors. The PCR used 60 Vbeta and 13 Jbeta primers. Clones were read by immunoSEQ multiplex PCR, and TCRdb kept only the in-frame ones, dropping some. The sample comprises approximately 94,000 clones, over 75% of which are singletons, and approximately 5% rests with the top ten. Sequencing used PBMCs. These receptors all stem from a young man in good health and CMV-seropositive.

The chain employs TRBV21-1 and TRBJ2-7; the table gives TRBD1 as D, unverified against the DNA. TRBV21-1 corresponds to a pseudogene. This CDR3 is built from 14 residues. CDR3 loop: CASSKVEGAYEQYV. The CDR3 DNA follows: TGTGCCAGCAGCAAAGTGGAGGGGGCCTACGAGCAGTACGTC.

The chain is built from TRBV19 and TRBJ2-7, with TRBD1 identical over 10 bases. The germline V gene encodes CDR1 LNHDA and CDR2 SQIVND (reference sequence). Trimming took 4 bases from V and 6 from J; bases not matched to a gene: 6. The CDR3 sequence is 14 residues long. Here the CDR3 reads CASSTRQGAGEQYF. The CDR3 DNA reads as TGTGCCAGTAGTACCCGACAGGGGGCTGGCGAGCAGTACTTC.

The chain joins TRBV18 to TRBJ2-7; D is perhaps TRBD1 (5 bases). V dropped 3 bases and J dropped 4 bases, with 13 bases sitting between them. The CDR3 sequence is 14 residues long. Germline loops: CDR1 KGHSH, CDR2 LQKENI. The CDR3 DNA is TGTGCCAGCTCACCTGGGGCAGGCACGTACGAGCAGTACTTC. Translated, it gives CASSPGAGTYEQYF.

This chain uses TRBV6-5 with TRBJ1-2, with a possible D match to TRBD1 (6 bases). Germline V CDR1 and CDR2: MNHEY, SVGAGI. This CDR3 contains 14 residues. The germline V and J ends were trimmed by 2 bases and 8 bases, with 15 bases remaining between them. The DNA for the CDR3 is TGTGCCAGCAGTTACGGCACAGGGAGAGGGGGCTACACCTTC. Translating gives CASSYGTGRGGYTF.

This chain links TRBV6-1 with TRBJ1-5; D might be TRBD1 (6 bases). The germline V and J ends were trimmed by 8 bases and 6 bases, with 20 bases remaining between them. Germline V gene data show CDR1 as MNHNS and CDR2 as SASEGT. The CDR3 runs 15 residues. CDR3 DNA sequence: TGTGCCAGCGGGGCCCCGGACAGAGTGGGTCAGCCCCAGCATTTT. This gives the protein CASGAPDRVGQPQHF.

V gene TRBV2 combines with J gene TRBJ2-1; TRBD2 is a possible D gene (6 bases). Germline V gene lookup returns CDR1 SNHLY and CDR2 FYNNEI. Trimming shortened V by 4 bases and J by 5 bases, and 9 bases separated the two germline ends. The CDR3 sequence is 13 residues long. The DNA of the CDR3 is TGTGCCAGCAGTGGGGGGAGGCACAATGAGCAGTTCTTC. Translating it yields CASSGGRHNEQFF.

The rearrangement joins TRBV28 to TRBJ1-2; 9 positions agree with TRBD1. V lost 6 bases, J lost 2 bases, and 7 bases stayed unmatched. The CDR3 is made up of 15 amino acids. CDR1 is MDHEN and CDR2 is SYDVKM in the germline V gene. This CDR3 reads CASSQSDRGNYGYTF. CDR3 DNA: TGTGCCAGCAGCCAATCCGACAGGGGGAACTATGGCTACACCTTC.

The chain is built from TRBV5-6 and TRBJ2-7; a weak D match, TRBD1 (6 bases). Per germline, CDR1 SGHDT and CDR2 YYEEEE. V was pared by 4 bases and J by 5 bases, with 13 bases between. This CDR3 is built from 13 residues. The CDR3 protein is CASSGGPSNEQYF. CDR3 sequence (DNA): TGTGCCAGCAGCGGGGGCCCTAGCAACGAGCAGTACTTC.

V and J are TRBV13 and TRBJ2-5; D unresolved. Germline-derived CDR1 and CDR2 are PRHDT and FYEKMQ (reference sequence). V gave up 7 bases and J gave up 2 bases, with 14 bases separating them. The CDR3 runs 14 residues. CDR3 sequence reads: CASTIAQLQETQYF. The CDR3 DNA is TGTGCCAGCACCATTGCCCAACTACAAGAGACCCAGTACTTC.

The rearrangement joins TRBV6-1 to TRBJ1-4; D remains ambiguous. Trimming stripped 4 bases from V and 7 bases from J, with 4 bases between. The CDR3 is made up of 11 amino acids. The germline V gene encodes CDR1 MNHNS and CDR2 SASEGT. The chain's CDR3 is CASSASEKLFF. Here the CDR3 DNA reads TGTGCCAGCAGTGCGTCTGAAAAACTGTTTTTT.

The rearrangement uses TRBV9 and TRBJ2-7; 11 bases agree with TRBD1. Germline V lookup: CDR1 SGDLS, CDR2 YYNGEE. With 4 bases clipped from V and 3 bases from J, the junction kept 9 bases outside the gene matches. The CDR3 length is 16 residues. The CDR3 loop is CASSPRTGGEDYEQYF. The CDR3 nucleotides are TGTGCCAGCAGCCCGCGGACAGGGGGCGAGGACTACGAGCAGTACTTC. Together with reference TRBV9 and TRBJ2-7, the CDR3 gives the full variable domain: DSGVTQTPKHLITATGQRVTLRCSPRSGDLSVYWYQQSLDQGLQFLIQYYNGEERAKGNILERFSAQQFPDLHSELNLSSLELGDSALYFCASSPRTGGEDYEQYFGPGTRLTVT.

The genes are TRBV6-5 and TRBJ1-2; the D is unclear. V lost 5 bases and J 0 bases, leaving 10 bases between the germline ends. CDR1 MNHEY and CDR2 SVGAGI come from the germline V gene. The CDR3 is 14 amino acids. CDR3 sequence (DNA): TGTGCCAGCAGTGGGTCGACATCTAACTATGGCTACACCTTC. Translation: CASSGSTSNYGYTF.

This chain uses TRBV5-6 with TRBJ1-3; D is unclear. Germline values: CDR1 SGHDT, CDR2 YYEEEE. V shed 0 bases and J shed 4 bases, with 8 bases lying between them. The CDR3 is made up of 14 amino acids. This CDR3 is CASSLGGGGNTIYF. The CDR3 nucleotides read TGTGCCAGCAGCTTGGGAGGAGGCGGAAACACCATATATTTT. Together with reference TRBV5-6 and TRBJ1-3, the CDR3 gives the full variable domain: DAGVTQSPTHLIKTRGQQVTLRCSPKSGHDTVSWYQQALGQGPQFIFQYYEEEERQRGNFPDRFSGHQFPNYSSELNVNALLLGDSALYLCASSLGGGGNTIYFGEGSWLTVV.

This clone occurred once. The chain employs TRBV11-2 and TRBJ2-1; 10 nucleotides match TRBD2. The CDR3 runs 15 residues. Germline V gene sequence: CDR1 SGHAT, CDR2 FQNNGV. V gave up 0 bases and J gave up 6 bases; unmatched junction bases: 2. CDR3 protein: CASSLEGLAINEQFF. For the CDR3, the DNA is TGTGCCAGCAGCTTAGAGGGACTAGCGATCAATGAGCAGTTCTTC.

The table lists this clone with a few counts. This rearrangement joins TRBV28 to TRBJ1-2; D uncertain. Between the trimmed V and J ends, which lost 7 bases and 4 bases, there was a span of 16 bases. CDR3 length: 14 residues. Germline CDR1 is MDHEN and CDR2 is SYDVKM. The CDR3 DNA follows: TGTGCCAGCAAAAAGTTTAGAGACACCTATGGCTACACCTTC. Protein: CASKKFRDTYGYTF.

As for this clone: Germline is not matched at one junction end, which may reflect a read error. CDR3 residues: CASSPGTGAFF. The CDR3 bases are TGTGCCAGCAGCCCCGGGACTGGAGCTTTCTTT. J is TRBJ1-1 and V is TRBV14; perhaps TRBD1 as D (5 bases). The CDR3 extends over 11 amino acids. CDR1 SGHDN and CDR2 FVKESK come from the germline V gene. The entire variable domain, with the rest obtained from reference TRBV14 and TRBJ1-1, is as follows: EAGVTQFPSHSVIEKGQTVTLRCDPISGHDNLYWYRRVMGKEIKFLLHFVKESKQDESGMPNNRFLAERTGGTYSTLKVQPAELEDSGVYFCASSPGTGAFFGQGTRLTVV.

As for this clone: Distinct nucleotide sequences in the sample also encode this CDR3. DNA of the CDR3: TGTGCCAGCAGCTTAGGTGGGACAGGGGATCAGCCCCAGCATTTT. Amino acids: CASSLGGTGDQPQHF. The V and J genes are TRBV13 and TRBJ1-5, with 10 bases identical to TRBD1. CDR1 is PRHDT, CDR2 FYEKMQ, per germline (reference sequence). This CDR3 is 15 amino acids long. J lost 5 bases, V lost 0 bases, and 1 base had no gene match.

The chain employs TRBV30 and TRBJ1-1, with no clear D. Germline V CDR1 and CDR2: GTSNPN, SVGIG (reference sequence). Trimming cost V 4 bases and J 3 bases, with 6 bases left between them. CDR3 length: 11 amino acids. The CDR3 sequence: CAWTFYTEAFF. The DNA of the CDR3 is TGTGCCTGGACCTTCTACACTGAAGCTTTCTTT.

The rearrangement links TRBV6-5 to TRBJ2-5, with 7 bases fitting TRBD2. The DNA end is a closer match to TRBJ2-7, so the J assignment may be wrong. This CDR3 is 14 amino acids long. Germline CDR1 MNHEY, CDR2 SVGAGI. The CDR3 DNA reads as TGTGCCAGCAGTTACAGCGGGACGATCTACGAGCAGTACTTC. This sequence encodes CASSYSGTIYEQYF.